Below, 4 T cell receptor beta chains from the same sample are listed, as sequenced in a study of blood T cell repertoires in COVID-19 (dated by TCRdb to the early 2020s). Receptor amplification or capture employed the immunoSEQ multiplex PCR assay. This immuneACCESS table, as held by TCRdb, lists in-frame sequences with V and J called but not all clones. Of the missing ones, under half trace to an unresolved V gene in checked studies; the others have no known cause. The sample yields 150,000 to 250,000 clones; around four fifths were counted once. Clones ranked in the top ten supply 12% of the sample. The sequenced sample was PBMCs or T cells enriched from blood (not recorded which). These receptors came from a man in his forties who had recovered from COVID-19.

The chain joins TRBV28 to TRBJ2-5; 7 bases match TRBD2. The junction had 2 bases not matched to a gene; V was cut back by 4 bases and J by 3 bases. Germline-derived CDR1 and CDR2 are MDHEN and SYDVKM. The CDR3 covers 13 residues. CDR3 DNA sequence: TGTGCCAGCAGTTCGGGGGGAAAAGAGACCCAGTACTTC. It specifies CASSSGGKETQYF. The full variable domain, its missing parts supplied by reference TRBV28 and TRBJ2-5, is DVKVTQSSRYLVKRTGEKVFLECVQDMDHENMFWYRQDPGLGLRLIYFSYDVKMKEKGDIPEGYSVSREKKERFSLILESASTNQTSMYLCASSSGGKETQYFGPGTRLLVL.

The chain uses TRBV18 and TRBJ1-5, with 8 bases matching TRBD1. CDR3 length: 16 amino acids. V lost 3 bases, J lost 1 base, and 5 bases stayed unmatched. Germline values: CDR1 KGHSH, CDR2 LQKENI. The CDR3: CASSPRQGKSNQPQHF. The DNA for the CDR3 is TGTGCCAGCTCACCCCGACAGGGGAAGAGCAATCAGCCCCAGCATTTT.

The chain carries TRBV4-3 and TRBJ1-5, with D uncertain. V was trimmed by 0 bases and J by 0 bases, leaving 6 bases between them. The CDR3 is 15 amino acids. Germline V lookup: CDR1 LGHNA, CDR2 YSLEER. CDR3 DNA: TGCGCCAGCAGCCAAGACGTGTATAGCAATCAGCCCCAGCATTTT. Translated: CASSQDVYSNQPQHF.

The CDR3 sequence is CASSTGTDQPQHF. The CDR3 coding sequence is TGTGCCAGCAGCACTGGGACAGACCAGCCCCAGCATTTT. This rearrangement joins TRBV7-6 to TRBJ1-5, with TRBD1 matching over 7 bases. CDR1 and CDR2 (germline): SGHVS, FNYEAQ. This CDR3 region has 13 residues. Unmatched junction bases numbered 5, after V lost 5 bases and J lost 7 bases.